This entry lists 20 T cell receptor beta chains sequenced from one sample in a study of T cell responses to AZD1222 COVID-19 vaccine. The assay was immunoSEQ multiplex PCR, and TCRdb's table has in-frame clones only and misses some. The sample comprises 150,000 to 200,000 clones, roughly 91% of which are singletons, and roughly 26% rests with the top ten. Sequenced here: peripheral blood, sampled 28 days after the second AZD1222 dose. These receptors originate from an adult who received the AZD1222 COVID-19 vaccine.

The chain combines TRBV7-2 with TRBJ2-3; TRBD1 matches at 9 bases. The CDR3 extends over 14 amino acids. The germline gives CDR1 SGHTA, CDR2 FQGNSA. V lost 5 bases to trimming and J lost 4 bases; unmatched junction nucleotides: 4. DNA of the CDR3: TGTGCCAGCAGCCGGGACAGGGCCGCAGATACGCAGTATTTT. This encodes CASSRDRAADTQYF.

The V call is TRBV4-3, the J call TRBJ2-2; no reliable D call. This CDR3 is 16 amino acids long. The V end was cut by 0 bases, the J end by 5 bases, with 13 bases between. Germline V gene lookup returns CDR1 LGHNA and CDR2 YSLEER. DNA of the CDR3: TGCGCCAGCAGCCAAGAGGCGGACCAAGTTACCGGGGAGCTGTTTTTT. Protein: CASSQEADQVTGELFF.

J is TRBJ1-5 and V is TRBV6-2 or TRBV6-3; TRBD1 matches 7 bases. V shed 5 bases, J shed 9 bases, and the junction held 16 bases outside the gene matches. CDR3 length equals 16 residues. Germline values: CDR1 MNHEY, CDR2 SVGEGT. For the CDR3, the DNA is TGTGCCAGCAGTACAACCCGACAGGGCCCATCGACGCCCCAGCATTTT. Amino acid sequence: CASSTTRQGPSTPQHF.

The chain is built from TRBV10-3 and TRBJ1-1; D remains ambiguous. The length of the CDR3 is 15 residues. Germline assignment: CDR1 ENHRY and CDR2 SYGVKD. Trimming left V 4 bases short and J 8 bases short, with 20 bases between. The CDR3 sequence is CAISAAGVRVSEAFF. The CDR3 nucleotides are TGTGCCATCAGTGCGGCAGGCGTTCGTGTGAGCGAAGCTTTCTTT.

This chain joins TRBV4-2 and TRBJ2-2; TRBD2 matches 12 bases. Germline V gives CDR1 LGHNA, CDR2 YNFKEQ. The CDR3 has 19 amino acids. After removal of 0 bases from V and 0 bases from J, the junction contained 5 bases not matched to a gene. As DNA, the CDR3 is TGTGCCAGCAGCCAAGATCTGACTAGCGGGAGCTCGAACACCGGGGAGCTGTTTTTT. This encodes CASSQDLTSGSSNTGELFF.

The chain combines TRBV7-2 with TRBJ1-5; D gene uncertain. The V and J ends lost 5 bases and 5 bases respectively, with 7 bases between them. The CDR3 loop spans 12 amino acids. Germline lookup yields CDR1 SGHTA and CDR2 FQGNSA. In DNA, the CDR3 is TGTGCCAGCAGCGCGGATCATCAGCCCCAGCATTTT. Its protein product is CASSADHQPQHF.

This clone was detected only a few times. V and J are TRBV6-5 and TRBJ1-5, with 7 nucleotides matching TRBD1. Germline V gene sequence: CDR1 MNHEY, CDR2 SVGAGI. V was pared by 2 bases and J by 5 bases, with 3 bases of the junction left unmatched. This CDR3 has 14 amino acids. The CDR3 DNA follows: TGTGCCAGCAGTTACAATAGGGGGCATCAGCCCCAGCATTTT. Its translation is CASSYNRGHQPQHF.

The V call is TRBV23-1, the J call TRBJ1-4; D remains ambiguous. TRBV23-1 is given ORF status, its function remaining uncertain. V was clipped by 3 bases and J by 10 bases, with 21 bases between them. The CDR3 has 16 residues. This chain's CDR3 is CASSQSRAVGEGKLFF. CDR3 DNA sequence: TGCGCCAGCAGTCAGTCCCGTGCAGTCGGAGAAGGAAAACTGTTTTTT.

For the CDR3, the DNA is TGTGCCAGCAGCCCGTTGGGGGGGATGAACACTGAAGCTTTCTTT. Encoded protein: CASSPLGGMNTEAFF. The V call is TRBV7-2, the J call TRBJ1-1, with a possible D match to TRBD1 (5 bases). The CDR3 extends over 15 amino acids. In germline, CDR1 is SGHTA, CDR2 FQGNSA. Trimming shortened V by 5 bases and J by 0 bases, and 13 bases separated the two germline ends.

Only a few counts were recorded for this clone. The chain employs TRBV5-8 and TRBJ1-5, with a tentative D call TRBD1 (6 bases). V was cut by 3 bases and J by 3 bases, with 10 bases left in between. The CDR3 is made up of 14 amino acids. Germline V CDR1 and CDR2: SGHTS, YDEGEE. This CDR3 reads CASSSWGPNQPQHF. CDR3 DNA: TGTGCCAGCAGCTCTTGGGGGCCCAATCAGCCCCAGCATTTT.

The chain combines TRBV10-3 with TRBJ1-5, with no clear D. Trimming took off 4 bases at V and 0 bases at J, with 10 bases between the two ends. Germline V CDR1 and CDR2: ENHRY, SYGVKD. The CDR3 consists of 15 residues. CDR3 sequence reads: CAISADGYSNQPQHF. The CDR3 DNA reads TGTGCCATCAGTGCCGACGGGTATAGCAATCAGCCCCAGCATTTT.

The rearrangement links TRBV11-2 to TRBJ1-4, with 7 bases lining up with TRBD1. Germline V lookup: CDR1 SGHAT, CDR2 FQNNGV. V lost 5 bases and J lost 4; bases outside the gene matches: 4. This CDR3 comprises 14 residues. The CDR3 loop is CASSEGAFNEKLFF. CDR3 nucleotide sequence: TGTGCCAGCAGCGAGGGGGCTTTTAATGAAAAACTGTTTTTT.

The rearrangement links TRBV10-3 to TRBJ1-3, with 12 positions matching TRBD1. The CDR3 loop spans 18 amino acids. Germline V gene sequence: CDR1 ENHRY, CDR2 SYGVKD. With V trimmed by 3 bases and J by 0 bases, 6 bases remained unmatched. The CDR3 region is CAISDGGTGGSSGNTIYF. As DNA, the CDR3 is TGTGCCATCAGTGATGGGGGGACAGGGGGCTCCTCTGGAAACACCATATATTTT.

The rearrangement links TRBV28 to TRBJ2-1, with D possibly TRBD1 on 6 matching bases. From germline, CDR1 is MDHEN and CDR2 SYDVKM. V lost 2 bases and J 3 bases, leaving 11 bases between the germline ends. The CDR3 is made up of 15 amino acids. CDR3 protein: CASSLPGVNYNEQFF. In DNA form, the CDR3 reads TGTGCCAGCAGTTTACCAGGGGTTAACTACAATGAGCAGTTCTTC.

V usage is TRBV28 and J usage is TRBJ2-7, with D possibly TRBD2 on 6 matching bases. Germline-derived CDR1 and CDR2 are MDHEN and SYDVKM. The CDR3 consists of 13 residues. V shed 9 bases and J shed 0 bases, with 12 bases lying between them. CDR3 protein: CASKTAGSYEQYF. In DNA, the CDR3 is TGTGCCAGTAAAACAGCGGGCTCCTACGAGCAGTACTTC.

This chain connects TRBV4-3 to TRBJ2-7; no clear D gene. The CDR3 spans 14 residues. Trimming left V 0 bases short and J 0 bases short, with 6 bases between. The V gene's germline CDR1 is LGHNA and CDR2 YSLEER. CDR3 sequence (DNA): TGCGCCAGCAGCCAAGATTATTCCTCCTACGAGCAGTACTTC. It encodes CASSQDYSSYEQYF.

This chain links TRBV7-6 with TRBJ2-7; D may correspond to TRBD1 or TRBD2 (5 bases each). The CDR3 extends over 16 amino acids. Trimming took off 5 bases at V and 2 bases at J, with 19 bases between the two ends. Germline lookup yields CDR1 SGHVS and CDR2 FNYEAQ. DNA of the CDR3: TGTGCCAGCAGCCAACCCGGGACGAGCCAAGCCTACGAGCAGTACTTC. It encodes CASSQPGTSQAYEQYF. The full variable domain, completed using reference TRBV7-6 and TRBJ2-7, is GAGVSQSPRYKVTKRGQDVALRCDPISGHVSLYWYRQALGQGPEFLTYFNYEAQQDKSGLPNDRFSAERPEGSISTLTIQRTEQRDSAMYRCASSQPGTSQAYEQYFGPGTRLTVT.

This clone was counted a few times. The V gene is TRBV27, the J gene TRBJ2-2; D gene unclear. Trimming took off 5 bases at V and 8 bases at J, with 15 bases between the two ends. CDR1 and CDR2 (germline): MNHEY, SMNVEV (reference sequence). The CDR3 is 14 amino acids. The CDR3 DNA reads TGTGCCAGCAGTCCCGGGCCCTTCGGGGGGGAGCTGTTTTTT. Translated, it gives CASSPGPFGGELFF.

The table lists this clone with a count of one. The rearrangement uses TRBV6-1 and TRBJ1-1, with D uncertain. V was pared by 4 bases and J by 2 bases, with 2 bases between. Germline CDR1 is MNHNS and CDR2 is SASEGT. CDR3 size: 11 residues. CDR3: CASSVNTEAFF. The CDR3 DNA follows: TGTGCCAGCAGTGTAAACACTGAAGCTTTCTTT.

This chain joins TRBV2 and TRBJ2-7; TRBD2 aligns across 7 bases. The length of the CDR3 is 14 residues. With V trimmed by 11 bases and J by 1 base, 11 bases remained unmatched. Germline V lookup: CDR1 SNHLY, CDR2 FYNNEI. The chain's CDR3 is CALNLRTSSYEQYF. The CDR3 DNA reads as TGTGCCCTAAATCTACGGACTAGTTCCTACGAGCAGTACTTC.